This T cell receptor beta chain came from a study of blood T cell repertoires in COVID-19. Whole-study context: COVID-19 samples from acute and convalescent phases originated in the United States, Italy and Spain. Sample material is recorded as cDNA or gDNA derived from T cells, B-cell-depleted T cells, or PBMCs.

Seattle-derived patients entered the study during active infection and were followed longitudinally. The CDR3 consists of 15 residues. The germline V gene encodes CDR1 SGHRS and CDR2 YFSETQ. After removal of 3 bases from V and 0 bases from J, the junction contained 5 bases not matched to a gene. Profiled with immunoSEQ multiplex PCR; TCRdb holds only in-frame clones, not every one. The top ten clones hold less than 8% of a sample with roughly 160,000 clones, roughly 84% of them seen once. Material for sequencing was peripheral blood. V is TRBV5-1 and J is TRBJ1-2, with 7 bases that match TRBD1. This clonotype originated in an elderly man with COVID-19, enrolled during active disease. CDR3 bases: TGCGCCAGCAGCTGGGGGGACAGAGCTAACTATGGCTACACCTTC. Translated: CASSWGDRANYGYTF.